One and the same sample provided the 27 T cell receptor beta chains below, sequenced in a study of radiation and T cells in renal cell carcinoma. Measured with immunoSEQ multiplex PCR; TCRdb has only the in-frame clones, and not every one. The table lists about 61,000 clones, around 78% of them singletons. Documented time point: baseline pretreatment blood. Treatment noted: 15 Gy SBRT to primary tumor, nephrectomy 4 weeks later. The sample here was blood, taken from a patient whose treatment included radiotherapy and nephrectomy. The receptors derive from a man aged 60 to 69 with renal cell carcinoma.

The chain recombines TRBV27 with TRBJ2-1; D ambiguous. From germline, CDR1 is MNHEY and CDR2 SMNVEV (reference sequence). This CDR3 has 15 residues. V lost 3 bases and J 0 bases, leaving 9 bases between the germline ends. The DNA for the CDR3 is TGTGCCAGCAGTTTGACGGCGAGCTCCTACAATGAGCAGTTCTTC. It yields the protein CASSLTASSYNEQFF.

This clone has more than one count but fewer than ten. CDR3 loop: CASSSRQGATEQFF. CDR3 sequence (DNA): TGTGCCAGCAGCTCAAGACAGGGGGCTACTGAGCAGTTCTTC. The chain combines TRBV7-9 with TRBJ2-1; TRBD1 matches 10 bases. The CDR3 has 14 residues. From germline, CDR1 is SEHNR and CDR2 FQNEAQ (reference sequence). The trim removed 4 bases at V and 9 bases at J, leaving 6 bases unmatched. Using reference TRBV7-9 and TRBJ2-1 for the parts outside the CDR3, the full variable domain is DTGVSQNPRHKITKRGQNVTFRCDPISEHNRLYWYRQTLGQGPEFLTYFQNEAQLEKSRLLSDRFSAERPKGSFSTLEIQRTEQGDSAMYLCASSSRQGATEQFFGPGTRLTVL.

V gene TRBV5-1 combines with J gene TRBJ2-7; D call uncertain. Germline-derived CDR1 and CDR2 are SGHRS and YFSETQ. V lost 1 base and J lost 3, with 2 bases in between. This CDR3 spans 11 amino acids. The CDR3 nucleotides read TGCGCCAGCAGCTTGAACTACGAGCAGTACTTC. Protein product: CASSLNYEQYF.

The gene calls are TRBV2 and TRBJ2-7, with D hard to call. V was clipped by 5 bases and J by 4 bases, with 6 bases between them. Germline assignment: CDR1 SNHLY and CDR2 FYNNEI. The CDR3 is 11 residues long. The CDR3 DNA follows: TGTGCCAGCAGTCCACGATACGAGCAGTACGTC. This encodes CASSPRYEQYV.

This clone is a singleton in its sample. The J gene is TRBJ2-2, the V gene TRBV5-1; possibly TRBD1 or TRBD2 for D (6 bases each). Trimming left V 2 bases short and J 3 bases short, with 14 bases between. This CDR3 spans 16 amino acids. CDR1 and CDR2 from the germline V gene are SGHRS and YFSETQ. CDR3 sequence reads: CASSFRRGVDTGELFF. The CDR3 DNA sequence: TGCGCCAGCAGCTTCAGAAGGGGGGTCGACACCGGGGAGCTGTTTTTT. The entire variable domain, with the rest obtained from reference TRBV5-1 and TRBJ2-2, is as follows: KAGVTQTPRYLIKTRGQQVTLSCSPISGHRSVSWYQQTPGQGLQFLFEYFSETQRNKGNFPGRFSGRQFSNSRSEMNVSTLELGDSALYLCASSFRRGVDTGELFFGEGSRLTVL.

V and J are TRBV18 and TRBJ1-3; possibly TRBD1 for D (5 bases). V was trimmed by 0 bases and J by 0 bases, leaving 12 bases between them. The V gene's germline CDR1 is KGHSH and CDR2 LQKENI. The CDR3 contains 17 residues. The CDR3 is CASSPPYLGVSGNTIYF. CDR3 DNA sequence: TGTGCCAGCTCACCACCGTATCTGGGGGTCTCTGGAAACACCATATATTTT.

This clone occurred once. This chain joins TRBV5-6 and TRBJ2-1, with a tentative D call TRBD2 (5 bases). Germline CDR1 reads SGHDT; CDR2 reads YYEEEE. The V gene lost 5 bases and the J gene lost 8 bases, with 14 bases spanning the gap. This CDR3 is built from 13 residues. The DNA of the CDR3 is TGTGCCAGCAGACTGTGGGGAGAGGATGAGCAGTTCTTC. Translation gives CASRLWGEDEQFF. The entire variable domain, with the rest obtained from reference TRBV5-6 and TRBJ2-1, is as follows: DAGVTQSPTHLIKTRGQQVTLRCSPKSGHDTVSWYQQALGQGPQFIFQYYEEEERQRGNFPDRFSGHQFPNYSSELNVNALLLGDSALYLCASRLWGEDEQFFGPGTRLTVL.

This chain joins TRBV7-2 and TRBJ1-4, with D unresolved. The V gene lost 3 bases and the J gene lost 1 base, with 6 bases spanning the gap. CDR3 size: 14 residues. CDR1 is SGHTA, CDR2 FQGNSA, per germline. The CDR3 region has the DNA TGTGCCAGCAGCTTTGGCAAAACTAATGAAAAACTGTTTTTT. Its translation: CASSFGKTNEKLFF.

The genes are TRBV5-4 and TRBJ2-7; TRBD2 agrees at 7 bases. The CDR3 runs to 13 residues. Unmatched junction bases numbered 2, after V lost 2 bases and J lost 3 bases. Germline V lookup: CDR1 SGHNT, CDR2 YYREEE (reference sequence). CDR3 region: CASSLGGGYEQYV. The CDR3 coding sequence is TGTGCCAGCAGCTTAGGCGGGGGCTACGAGCAGTACGTC.

The chain uses TRBV5-1 and TRBJ2-1, with D possibly being TRBD1 (6 bases). This CDR3 contains 16 residues. Looked up from germline, CDR1 is SGHRS and CDR2 is YFSETQ. V lost 4 bases to trimming and J lost 0 bases, with 14 bases between them. The CDR3 region is CASSRETGSSYNEQFF. As DNA, the CDR3 is TGCGCCAGCAGCAGAGAAACAGGGAGCTCCTACAATGAGCAGTTCTTC.

The CDR3 coding sequence is TGTGCCAGTAGTATAGATCAAGGCGCCTACAATGAGCAGTTCTTC. As protein: CASSIDQGAYNEQFF. The chain carries TRBV19 and TRBJ2-1, with unresolved D. This CDR3 comprises 15 residues. Germline values: CDR1 LNHDA, CDR2 SQIVND (reference sequence). V gave up 0 bases and J gave up 2 bases, with 8 bases separating them.

The CDR3: CSSVRGGARETQYF. The CDR3 DNA sequence: TGCAGCTCCGTGCGGGGGGGGGCGAGAGAGACCCAGTACTTC. The chain employs TRBV29-1 and TRBJ2-5; 9 bases are a match to TRBD2. Germline CDR1 reads SQVTM; CDR2 reads ANQGSEA. J lost 4 bases, V lost 8 bases, and 11 bases had no gene match. CDR3 size: 14 residues.

The V call is TRBV5-1, the J call TRBJ2-7; TRBD2 matches 11 bases. V lost 3 bases, J lost 4 bases, and 9 bases stayed unmatched. The CDR3 has 16 amino acids. Germline V lookup: CDR1 SGHRS, CDR2 YFSETQ. CDR3 amino acids: CASSSPTSGKGYEQYV. The DNA for the CDR3 is TGCGCCAGCAGCTCACCGACTAGCGGGAAGGGGTACGAGCAGTACGTC.

V usage is TRBV5-1 and J usage is TRBJ2-1, with TRBD2 matching over 8 bases. Germline lookup yields CDR1 SGHRS and CDR2 YFSETQ. The CDR3 spans 15 residues. The V gene end was trimmed by 3 bases and the J gene end by 0 bases; junction bases not matched to a gene: 2. CDR3 sequence (DNA): TGCGCCAGCAGCTACACTAGCGGCTCCTACAATGAGCAGTTCTTC. It yields the protein CASSYTSGSYNEQFF.

The rearrangement joins TRBV18 to TRBJ2-3; D not certain. The CDR3 totals 14 residues. Germline values: CDR1 KGHSH, CDR2 LQKENI. Trimming removed 4 bases from V and 6 bases from J, with 14 bases in between. The CDR3 loop is CASSLTEFVDTQYF. In DNA form, the CDR3 reads TGTGCCAGCTCACTTACAGAGTTCGTTGATACGCAGTATTTT.

The rearrangement uses TRBV15 and TRBJ1-6; D gene unclear. This CDR3 spans 13 amino acids. Germline values: CDR1 LNHNV, CDR2 YYDKDF (reference sequence). The V end lost 6 bases, the J end lost 4 bases, and 7 bases lay between the germline ends. The CDR3 here is CATREGYNSPLHF. The CDR3 DNA follows: TGTGCCACCAGAGAAGGGTATAATTCACCCCTCCACTTT.

This clone was seen just once. The chain recombines TRBV15 with TRBJ2-1; no clear D. Germline assignment: CDR1 LNHNV and CDR2 YYDKDF (reference sequence). Trimming shortened V by 2 bases and J by 0 bases, and 8 bases separated the two germline ends. This CDR3 is 15 amino acids long. CDR3 loop: CATSRSRDSYNEQFF. CDR3 in DNA: TGTGCCACCAGCAGATCTAGGGACTCCTACAATGAGCAGTTCTTC. The whole variable domain, filled in from reference TRBV15 and TRBJ2-1, reads DAMVIQNPRYQVTQFGKPVTLSCSQTLNHNVMYWYQQKSSQAPKLLFHYYDKDFNNEADTPDNFQSRRPNTSFCFLDIRSPGLGDTAMYLCATSRSRDSYNEQFFGPGTRLTVL.

The chain joins TRBV27 to TRBJ2-1; D not certain. V shed 2 bases and J shed 4 bases, with 6 bases lying between them. The CDR3 length is 13 residues. Germline CDR1 is MNHEY and CDR2 is SMNVEV (reference sequence). Here the CDR3 DNA reads TGTGCCAGCAGTTTAAACCGTTACAATGAGCAGTTCTTC. Translating gives CASSLNRYNEQFF.

The chain couples TRBV13 to TRBJ2-1; D may match TRBD1 or TRBD2 (5 bases each). V lost 4 bases to trimming and J lost 6 bases, with 13 bases between them. The V gene's germline CDR1 is PRHDT and CDR2 FYEKMQ (reference sequence). The CDR3 has 14 residues. This CDR3 is CASSSRDHPNEQFF. The DNA for the CDR3 is TGTGCCAGCAGCTCCCGGGACCACCCCAATGAGCAGTTCTTC.

J is TRBJ2-5 and V is TRBV6-1; D unclear. CDR1 is MNHNS and CDR2 is SASEGT in the germline V gene. There are 14 residues in the CDR3. Trimming took 10 bases from V and 0 from J, leaving 15 bases between them. CDR3 sequence reads: CATRNTMYQETQYF. CDR3 nucleotides: TGTGCCACCCGGAACACCATGTACCAAGAGACCCAGTACTTC.

The rearrangement links TRBV4-3 to TRBJ2-3, with 7 positions matching TRBD2. V was pared by 4 bases and J by 2 bases, with 6 bases of the junction left unmatched. CDR1 and CDR2 from the germline V gene are LGHNA and YSLEER. The CDR3 extends over 15 amino acids. CDR3 protein: CASSPILAATDTQYF. The CDR3 DNA follows: TGCGCCAGCAGCCCAATCCTAGCGGCCACAGATACGCAGTATTTT.

The chain uses TRBV30 and TRBJ2-7; a weak D match, TRBD2 (6 bases). Germline V gives CDR1 GTSNPN, CDR2 SVGIG (reference sequence). This CDR3 has 15 residues. Trimming shortened V by 6 bases and J by 3 bases, and 21 bases separated the two germline ends. DNA for the CDR3: TGTGCCTGTCCTCCGAGGGTAGCGGAATTCTACGAGCAGTACTTC. Amino acid sequence: CACPPRVAEFYEQYF. The full variable domain, completed using reference TRBV30 and TRBJ2-7, is SQTIHQWPATLVQPVGSPLSLECTVEGTSNPNLYWYRQAAGRGLQLLFYSVGIGQISSEVPQNLSASRPQDRQFILSSKKLLLSDSGFYLCACPPRVAEFYEQYFGPGTRLTVT.

The chain uses TRBV7-9 and TRBJ2-2; no definite D call. The germline CDR1 and CDR2 sequences are SEHNR and FQNEAQ (reference sequence). The CDR3 totals 16 residues. With 1 base removed from V and 3 bases from J, the gap between germline ends came to 12 bases. The CDR3 here is CASSLGATPDTGELFF. The CDR3, as DNA: TGTGCCAGCAGCTTAGGAGCGACACCCGACACCGGGGAGCTGTTTTTT.

The V gene is TRBV25-1, the J gene TRBJ1-3; D remains unclear. V was trimmed by 4 bases and J by 3 bases, leaving 1 base between them. Germline V gene data show CDR1 as MGHDK and CDR2 as SYGVNS. The CDR3 is 11 residues long. CDR3 loop: CASSVGNTIYF. The CDR3 DNA follows: TGTGCCAGCAGTGTTGGAAACACCATATATTTT.

This clone was detected ten times or more. The CDR3 coding sequence is TGTGCCAGCAGTCCCTCGGAGAACACTGAAGCTTTCTTT. This gives the protein CASSPSENTEAFF. The J gene is TRBJ1-1, the V gene TRBV6-1, with D unclear. The CDR3 length is 13 residues. The ends were cut back, 5 bases at V and 1 base at J, with 8 bases in the middle. Germline CDR1 and CDR2: MNHNS and SASEGT.

The chain has TRBV7-2 and TRBJ2-3; 7 bases fit TRBD2. This CDR3 is built from 18 residues. Germline V gene data show CDR1 as SGHTA and CDR2 as FQGNSA. The V and J ends lost 2 bases and 3 bases, in that order; junction bases with no gene match: 14. CDR3 sequence: CASSLPDPGLADTDTQYF. As DNA, the CDR3 is TGTGCCAGCAGCTTACCCGACCCTGGGCTAGCGGATACAGATACGCAGTATTTT.

The chain has TRBV4-2 and TRBJ1-4, with a possible D match to TRBD1 (6 bases). CDR1 is LGHNA and CDR2 is YNFKEQ in the germline V gene. Trimming removed 1 base at V and 0 bases at J, with 15 bases between. The CDR3 has 18 residues. CDR3 nucleotide sequence: TGTGCCAGCAGCCAAGGCGGGGGGGCCGCCGCAACTAATGAAAAACTGTTTTTT. This codes for CASSQGGGAAATNEKLFF.